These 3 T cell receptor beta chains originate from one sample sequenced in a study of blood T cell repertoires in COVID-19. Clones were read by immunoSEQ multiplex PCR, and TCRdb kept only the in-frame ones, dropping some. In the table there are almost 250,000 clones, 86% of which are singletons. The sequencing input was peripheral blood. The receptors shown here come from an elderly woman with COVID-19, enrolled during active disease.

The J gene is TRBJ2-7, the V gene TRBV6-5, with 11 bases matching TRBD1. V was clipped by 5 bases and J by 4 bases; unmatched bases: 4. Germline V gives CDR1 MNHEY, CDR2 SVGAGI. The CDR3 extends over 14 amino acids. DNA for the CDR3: TGTGCCAGCAGTCGGGACAGGGGGATATACGAGCAGTACTTC. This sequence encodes CASSRDRGIYEQYF.

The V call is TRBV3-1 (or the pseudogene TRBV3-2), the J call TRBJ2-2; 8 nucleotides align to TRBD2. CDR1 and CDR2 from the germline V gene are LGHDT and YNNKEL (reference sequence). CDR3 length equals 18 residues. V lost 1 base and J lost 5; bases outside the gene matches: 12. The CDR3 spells CASSQAGGAPGGTGELFF. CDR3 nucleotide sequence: TGTGCCAGCAGCCAAGCCGGGGGGGCACCGGGGGGAACCGGGGAGCTGTTTTTT.

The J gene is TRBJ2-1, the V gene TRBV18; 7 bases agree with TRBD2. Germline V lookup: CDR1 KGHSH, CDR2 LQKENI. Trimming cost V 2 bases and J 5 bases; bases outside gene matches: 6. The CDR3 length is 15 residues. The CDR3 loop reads CASSPAGTTNNEQFF. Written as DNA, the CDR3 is TGTGCCAGCTCACCAGCCGGGACTACTAACAATGAGCAGTTCTTC.